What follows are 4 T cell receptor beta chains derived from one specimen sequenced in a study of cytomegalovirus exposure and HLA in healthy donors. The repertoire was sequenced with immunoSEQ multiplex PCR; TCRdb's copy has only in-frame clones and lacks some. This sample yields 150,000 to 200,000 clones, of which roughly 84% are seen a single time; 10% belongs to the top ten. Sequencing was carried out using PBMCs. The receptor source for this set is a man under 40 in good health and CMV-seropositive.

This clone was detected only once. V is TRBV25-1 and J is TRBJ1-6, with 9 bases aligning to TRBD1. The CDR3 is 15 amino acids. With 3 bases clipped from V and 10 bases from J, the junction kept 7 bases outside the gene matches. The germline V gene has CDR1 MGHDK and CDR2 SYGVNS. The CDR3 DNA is TGTGCCAGCAGTGATCGGGGACAGGGCGGGTCACCCCTCCACTTT. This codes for CASSDRGQGGSPLHF.

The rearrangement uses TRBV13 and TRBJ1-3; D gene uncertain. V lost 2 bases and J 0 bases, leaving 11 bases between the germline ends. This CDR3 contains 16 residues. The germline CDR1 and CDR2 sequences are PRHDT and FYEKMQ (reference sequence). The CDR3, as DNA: TGTGCCAGCAGCTTAACAGCACTTTTCTCTGGAAACACCATATATTTT. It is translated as CASSLTALFSGNTIYF.

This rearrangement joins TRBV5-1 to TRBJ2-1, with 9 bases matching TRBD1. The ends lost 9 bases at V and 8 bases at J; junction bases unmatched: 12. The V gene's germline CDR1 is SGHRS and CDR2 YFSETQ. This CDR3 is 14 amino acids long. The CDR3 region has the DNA TGCGCCACCCAGTTGGGACAGGGTGAGGATGAGCAGTTCTTC. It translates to CATQLGQGEDEQFF.

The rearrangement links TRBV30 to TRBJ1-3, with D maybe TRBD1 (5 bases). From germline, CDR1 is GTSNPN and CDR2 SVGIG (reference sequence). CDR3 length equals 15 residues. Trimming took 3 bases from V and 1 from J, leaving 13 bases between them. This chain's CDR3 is CAWSSEGRSGNTIYF. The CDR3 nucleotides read TGTGCCTGGAGCTCCGAGGGGAGGTCTGGAAACACCATATATTTT.